This T cell receptor beta chain was found in a study of blood T cell repertoires in COVID-19. At the level of the study: The study drew acute and convalescent COVID-19 samples from the United States, Italy and Spain. The analysed material was cDNA or gDNA that came from T cells, B-cell-depleted T cells, or PBMCs.

For this clone: Since a much larger clone is just one base distant, this may be a read error.

In the original processing: By means of reference gene primer amplification, nucleated cell counts were estimated. Sequencing was performed with immunoSEQ multiplex PCR; in TCRdb, only in-frame clones are kept and a portion is missing. The DNA was the basis for D and trimming; V, J and clone size are from that table. The data contain about 89,000 clones, 65% to 80% of them singletons. Trimming pared 6 bases from V and 1 base from J, leaving 12 bases between. Germline assignment: CDR1 MNHEY and CDR2 SVGEGT. This CDR3 contains 14 residues. The TCR originated in a human donor in a cohort sampled during active COVID-19. Sequenced material: peripheral blood. The chain employs TRBV6-2 or TRBV6-3 and TRBJ1-1; a weak D match, TRBD1 (6 bases). The CDR3 sequence is CASSPRGKNTEAFF. Here the CDR3 DNA reads TGTGCCAGCAGCCCCAGGGGAAAGAACACTGAAGCTTTCTTT.